This T cell receptor (beta chain) was profiled in a study of T-cell memory formation after mild COVID-19. TCRdb reanalysed the 5' RACE reads using MiXCR and keeps one entry per CDR3 protein. The data hold a few hundred thousand distinct CDR3 sequences, with approximately 15% observed a single time. V gave up 0 bases and J gave up 8 bases, with 14 bases separating them. Per germline, CDR1 DFQATT and CDR2 SNEGSKA (reference sequence). The CDR3 totals 14 residues. The rearrangement links TRBV20-1 to TRBJ2-1; D ambiguous. The source of this sequence is a man aged 18 to 30 who had mild COVID-19 (a few samples of this study predate the infection). Cell type and time point are not known. Sequenced material: PBMCs or a T cell subset sorted from them (not recorded which). This CDR3 reads CSARDTPVLYEQFF. The CDR3 DNA sequence: TGCAGTGCTAGAGATACCCCCGTCCTCTATGAGCAGTTCTTC.